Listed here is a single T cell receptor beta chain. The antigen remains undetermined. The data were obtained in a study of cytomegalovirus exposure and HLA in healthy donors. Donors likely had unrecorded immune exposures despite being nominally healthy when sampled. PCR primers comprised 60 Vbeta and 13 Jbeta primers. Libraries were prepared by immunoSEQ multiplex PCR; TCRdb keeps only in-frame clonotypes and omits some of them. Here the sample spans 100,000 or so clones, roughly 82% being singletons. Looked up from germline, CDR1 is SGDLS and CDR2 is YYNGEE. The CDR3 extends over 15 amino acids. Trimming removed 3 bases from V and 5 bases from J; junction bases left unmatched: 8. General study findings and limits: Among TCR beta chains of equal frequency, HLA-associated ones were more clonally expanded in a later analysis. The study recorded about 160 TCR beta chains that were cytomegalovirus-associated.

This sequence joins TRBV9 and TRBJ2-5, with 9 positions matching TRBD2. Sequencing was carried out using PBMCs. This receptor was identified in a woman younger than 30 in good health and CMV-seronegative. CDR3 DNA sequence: TGTGCCAGCAGCGAGAGCGGGGGGCGTCGGGAGACCCAGTACTTC. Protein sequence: CASSESGGRRETQYF.